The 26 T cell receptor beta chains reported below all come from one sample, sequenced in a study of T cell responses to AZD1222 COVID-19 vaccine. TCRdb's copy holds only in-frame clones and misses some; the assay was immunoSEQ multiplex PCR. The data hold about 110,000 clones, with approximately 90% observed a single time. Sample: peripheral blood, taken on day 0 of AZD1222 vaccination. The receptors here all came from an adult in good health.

The DNA for the CDR3 is TGTGCCAGCAGCTCGGGACAGGGCTTCTATTCACCCCTCCACTTT. Translation gives CASSSGQGFYSPLHF. The chain recombines TRBV11-1 with TRBJ1-6; the match to TRBD1 covers 9 bases. Germline lookup yields CDR1 SGHAT and CDR2 FQDESV (reference sequence). The CDR3 extends over 15 amino acids. Trimming removed 4 bases from V and 8 bases from J; junction bases left unmatched: 6. The full variable domain, rest sourced from reference TRBV11-1 and TRBJ1-6, is EAEVAQSPRYKITEKSQAVAFWCDPISGHATLYWYRQILGQGPELLVQFQDESVVDDSQLPKDRFSAERLKGVDSTLKIQPAELGDSAMYLCASSSGQGFYSPLHFGNGTRLTVT.

CDR3 nucleotide sequence: TGTGCCAGCAGTCCTCCCGGAGGGAGTAATGGTCAGCCCCAGCATTTT. Encoded protein: CASSPPGGSNGQPQHF. This rearrangement joins TRBV28 to TRBJ1-5; D gene unclear. Germline V lookup: CDR1 MDHEN, CDR2 SYDVKM. Trimming stripped 5 bases from V and 6 bases from J, with 20 bases between. The CDR3 spans 16 residues.

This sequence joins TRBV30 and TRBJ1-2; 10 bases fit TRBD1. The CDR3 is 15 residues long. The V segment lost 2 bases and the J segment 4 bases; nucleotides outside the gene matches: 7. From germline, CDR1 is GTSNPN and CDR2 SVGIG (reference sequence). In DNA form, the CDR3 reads TGTGCCTGGAGTACCACGAGACAGGGGGCCTATGGCTACACCTTC. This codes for CAWSTTRQGAYGYTF.

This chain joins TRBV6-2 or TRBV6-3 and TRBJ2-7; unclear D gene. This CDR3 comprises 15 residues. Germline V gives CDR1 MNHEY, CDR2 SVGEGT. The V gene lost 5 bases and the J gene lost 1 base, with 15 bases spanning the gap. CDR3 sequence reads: CASSSPPAGSYEQYF. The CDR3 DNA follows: TGTGCCAGCAGTAGCCCCCCCGCAGGATCCTACGAGCAGTACTTC.

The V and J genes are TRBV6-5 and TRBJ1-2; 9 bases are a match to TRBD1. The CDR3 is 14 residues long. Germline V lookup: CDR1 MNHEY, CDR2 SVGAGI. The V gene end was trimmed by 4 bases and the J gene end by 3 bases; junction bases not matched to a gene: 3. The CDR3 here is CASSFTGGDYGYTF. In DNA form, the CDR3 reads TGTGCCAGCAGTTTCACAGGGGGCGACTATGGCTACACCTTC.

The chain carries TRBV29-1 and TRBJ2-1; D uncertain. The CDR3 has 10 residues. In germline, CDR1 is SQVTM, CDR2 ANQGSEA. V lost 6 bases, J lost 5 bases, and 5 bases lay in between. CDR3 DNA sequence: TGCAGCGTCTGGGACAATGAGCAGTTCTTC. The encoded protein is CSVWDNEQFF.

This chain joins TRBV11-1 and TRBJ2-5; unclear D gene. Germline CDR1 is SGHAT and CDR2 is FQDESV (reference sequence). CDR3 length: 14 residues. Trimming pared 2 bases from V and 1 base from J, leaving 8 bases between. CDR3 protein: CASSLMRSQETQYF. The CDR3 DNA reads TGTGCCAGCAGCTTAATGCGGAGCCAAGAGACCCAGTACTTC.

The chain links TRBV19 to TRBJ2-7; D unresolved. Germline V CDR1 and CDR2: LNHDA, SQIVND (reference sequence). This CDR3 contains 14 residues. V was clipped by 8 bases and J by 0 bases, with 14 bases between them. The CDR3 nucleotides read TGTGCCAGTTCTCGGGCAGGCAACTCCTACGAGCAGTACTTC. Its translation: CASSRAGNSYEQYF.

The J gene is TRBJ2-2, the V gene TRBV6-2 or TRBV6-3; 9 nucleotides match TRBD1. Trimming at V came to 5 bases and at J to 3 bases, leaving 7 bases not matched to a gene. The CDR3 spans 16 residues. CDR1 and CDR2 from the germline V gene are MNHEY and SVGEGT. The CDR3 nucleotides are TGTGCCAGCAGTGGGGGGACAGGGCCGTACACCGGGGAGCTGTTTTTT. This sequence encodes CASSGGTGPYTGELFF.

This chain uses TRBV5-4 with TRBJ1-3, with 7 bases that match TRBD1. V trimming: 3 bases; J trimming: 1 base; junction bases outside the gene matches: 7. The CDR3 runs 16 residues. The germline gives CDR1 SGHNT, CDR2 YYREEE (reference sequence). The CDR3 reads CASSSNRGSSGNTIYF. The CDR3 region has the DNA TGTGCCAGCAGCTCGAACAGGGGCAGTTCTGGAAACACCATATATTTT.

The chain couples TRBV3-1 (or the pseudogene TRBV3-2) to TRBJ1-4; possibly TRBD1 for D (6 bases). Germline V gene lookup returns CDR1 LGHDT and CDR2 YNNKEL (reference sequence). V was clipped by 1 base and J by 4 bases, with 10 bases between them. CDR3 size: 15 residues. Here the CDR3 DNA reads TGTGCCAGCAGCCAAGTGGGGGGGCGTAATGAAAAACTGTTTTTT. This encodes CASSQVGGRNEKLFF.

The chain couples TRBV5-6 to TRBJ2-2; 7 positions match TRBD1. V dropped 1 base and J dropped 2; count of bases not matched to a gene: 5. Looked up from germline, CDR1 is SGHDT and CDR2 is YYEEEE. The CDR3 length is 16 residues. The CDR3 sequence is CASSLSGQTNTGELFF. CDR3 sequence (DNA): TGTGCCAGCAGCTTGTCGGGACAGACAAACACCGGGGAGCTGTTTTTT.

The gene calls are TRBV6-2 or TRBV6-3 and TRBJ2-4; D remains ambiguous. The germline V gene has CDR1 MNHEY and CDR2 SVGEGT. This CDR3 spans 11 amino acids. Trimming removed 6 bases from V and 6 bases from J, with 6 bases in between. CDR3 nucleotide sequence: TGTGCCAGCAGCTCCTTAAACATTCAGTACTTC. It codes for CASSSLNIQYF.

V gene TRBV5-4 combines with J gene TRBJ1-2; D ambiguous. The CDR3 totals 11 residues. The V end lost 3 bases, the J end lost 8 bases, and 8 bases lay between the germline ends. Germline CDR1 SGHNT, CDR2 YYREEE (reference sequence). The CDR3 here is CASSSARGYTF. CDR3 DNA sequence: TGTGCCAGCAGCTCGGCGAGGGGCTACACCTTC.

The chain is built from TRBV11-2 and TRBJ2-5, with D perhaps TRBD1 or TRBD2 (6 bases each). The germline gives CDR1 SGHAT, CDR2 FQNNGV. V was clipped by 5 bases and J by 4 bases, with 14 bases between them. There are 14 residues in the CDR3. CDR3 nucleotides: TGTGCCAGCAGCCCTCCGGGGGCGCGAGAGACCCAGTACTTC. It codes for CASSPPGARETQYF.

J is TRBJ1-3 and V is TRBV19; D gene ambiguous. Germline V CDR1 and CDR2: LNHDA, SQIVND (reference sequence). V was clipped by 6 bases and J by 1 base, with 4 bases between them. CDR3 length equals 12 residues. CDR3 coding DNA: TGTGCCAGTAGCTTTTCTGGAAACACCATATATTTT. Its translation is CASSFSGNTIYF.

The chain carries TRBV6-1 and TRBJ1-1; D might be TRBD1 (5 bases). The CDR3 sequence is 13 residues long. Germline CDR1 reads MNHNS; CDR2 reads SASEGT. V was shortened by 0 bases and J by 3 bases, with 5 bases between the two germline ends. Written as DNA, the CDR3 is TGTGCCAGCAGTGAAGCAGGGGACACTGAAGCTTTCTTT. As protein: CASSEAGDTEAFF.

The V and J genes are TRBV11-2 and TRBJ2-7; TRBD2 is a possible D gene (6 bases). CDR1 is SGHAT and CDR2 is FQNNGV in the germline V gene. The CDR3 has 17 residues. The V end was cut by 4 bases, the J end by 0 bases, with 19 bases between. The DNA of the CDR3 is TGTGCCAGCAGCTCTCCTGTGGTAGCGGTGGACTCCTACGAGCAGTACTTC. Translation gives CASSSPVVAVDSYEQYF.

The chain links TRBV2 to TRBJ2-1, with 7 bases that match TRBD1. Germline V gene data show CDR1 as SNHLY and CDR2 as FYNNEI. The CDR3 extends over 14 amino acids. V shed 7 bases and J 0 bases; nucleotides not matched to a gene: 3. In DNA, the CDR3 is TGTGCCAGCATAGGGGACAGCTCCTACAATGAGCAGTTCTTC. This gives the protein CASIGDSSYNEQFF.

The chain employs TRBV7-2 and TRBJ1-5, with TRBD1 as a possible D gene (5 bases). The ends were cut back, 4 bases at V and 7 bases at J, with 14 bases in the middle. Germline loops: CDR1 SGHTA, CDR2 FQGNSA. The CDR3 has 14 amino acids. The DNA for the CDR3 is TGTGCCAGCAGCTCCCCGGGGGGTTGGCAGCCCCAGCATTTT. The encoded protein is CASSSPGGWQPQHF. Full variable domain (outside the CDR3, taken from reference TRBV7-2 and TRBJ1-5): GAGVSQSPSNKVTEKGKDVELRCDPISGHTALYWYRQSLGQGLEFLIYFQGNSAPDKSGLPSDRFSAERTGGSVSTLTIQRTQQEDSAVYLCASSSPGGWQPQHFGDGTRLSIL.

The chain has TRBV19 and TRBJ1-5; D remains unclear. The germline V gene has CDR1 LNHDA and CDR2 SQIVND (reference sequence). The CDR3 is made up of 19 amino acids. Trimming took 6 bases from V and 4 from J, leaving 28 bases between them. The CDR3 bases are TGTGCCAGTAGCCTTGAAGAGGGTGAGTGGGATCTGGGGAATCAGCCCCAGCATTTT. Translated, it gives CASSLEEGEWDLGNQPQHF.

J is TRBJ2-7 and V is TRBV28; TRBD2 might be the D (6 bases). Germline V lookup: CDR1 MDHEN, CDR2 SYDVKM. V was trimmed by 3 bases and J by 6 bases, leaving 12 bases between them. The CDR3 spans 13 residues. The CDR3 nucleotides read TGTGCCAGCAGTTTTGGAGGGTTAGGCGAGCAGTACTTC. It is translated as CASSFGGLGEQYF.

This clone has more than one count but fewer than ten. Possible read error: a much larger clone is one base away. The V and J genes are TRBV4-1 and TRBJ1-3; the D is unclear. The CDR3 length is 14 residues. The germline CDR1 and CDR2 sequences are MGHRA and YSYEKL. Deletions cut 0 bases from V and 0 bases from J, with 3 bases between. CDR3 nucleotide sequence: TGCGCCAGCAGCCAAGAGGACTCTGGAAACACCATATATTTT. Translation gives CASSQEDSGNTIYF.

Here the CDR3 DNA reads TGTGCCACCAGTGATTCCCCCACCGGGGAGCTGTTTTTT. This codes for CATSDSPTGELFF. V is TRBV24-1 and J is TRBJ2-2; D gene uncertain. The CDR3 loop spans 13 amino acids. Germline loops: CDR1 KGHDR, CDR2 SFDVKD. V lost 2 bases to trimming and J lost 4 bases, with 4 bases between them.

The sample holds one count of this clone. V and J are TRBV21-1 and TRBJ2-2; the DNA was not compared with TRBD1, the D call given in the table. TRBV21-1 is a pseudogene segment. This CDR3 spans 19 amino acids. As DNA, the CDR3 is TGTGCCAGCAGCAAAGAAGTCTGTACTGGGACACGAAACACCGGGGAGCTGTTTTTT. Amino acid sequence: CASSKEVCTGTRNTGELFF.

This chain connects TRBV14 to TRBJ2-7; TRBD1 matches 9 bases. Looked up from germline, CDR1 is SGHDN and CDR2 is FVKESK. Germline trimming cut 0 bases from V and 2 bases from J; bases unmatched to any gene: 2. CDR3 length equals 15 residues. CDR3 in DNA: TGTGCCAGCAGCCAAGAAGGGACAGGGACCTACGAGCAGTACTTC. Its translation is CASSQEGTGTYEQYF.